This T cell receptor beta chain was obtained from a study of type 1 regulatory T cells. At the level of the study: T-allo10 is an in vitro-generated, Tr1-enriched CD4 T cell product specific for alloantigen.

Study-wide results and caveats: Compared with non-type 1 regulatory T cells, type 1 regulatory T cells showed a more restricted TCR repertoire.

This clonotype has a handful of counts. Its antigen remains unknown. TCRdb analysed the reads with MiXCR anew, one entry per CDR3 protein. The sample lists about 6,200 distinct CDR3 sequences; roughly a third were seen once. CDR1 and CDR2 (germline): SGHVS, FQNEAQ. V was shortened by 2 bases and J by 0 bases, with 12 bases between the two germline ends. This CDR3 region has 16 residues. The sample comprised cultured type 1 regulatory T (Tr1) cells, either the whole culture or a sorted fraction (not recorded which). This clonotype was sampled from a human donor in good health. The rearrangement uses TRBV7-8 and TRBJ2-3, with D possibly TRBD2 on 6 matching bases. The CDR3 nucleotides read TGTGCCAGCAGCTTATTTCTCGCGGGAAGCACAGATACGCAGTATTTT. Its translation is CASSLFLAGSTDTQYF.